This T cell receptor (beta chain) comes out of a study of blood T cell repertoires in COVID-19. Study-level background: COVID-19 samples from acute and convalescent phases originated in the United States, Italy and Spain.

How the authors handled the data: Amplified reference gene primers provided the basis for estimating nucleated cell counts. The method was immunoSEQ multiplex PCR; TCRdb's version includes in-frame clones alone and lacks a portion of them. The V and J calls and clone size come from that table; D and trimming were worked out from the DNA. Of under 200,000 clones listed, around nine tenths are singletons. This clone appeared once. CDR1 is SGHTA, CDR2 FQGNSA, per germline. There are 15 residues in the CDR3. V shed 5 bases and J 6 bases; nucleotides not matched to a gene: 8. The sample taken for sequencing was peripheral blood. J is TRBJ2-2 and V is TRBV7-2, with 8 nucleotides matching TRBD2. The receptor's source is a man aged 55 to 70 with COVID-19, enrolled during active disease. This CDR3 reads CASSQRTSLAGELFF. The CDR3 bases are TGTGCCAGCAGCCAAAGGACTAGCTTGGCCGGGGAGCTGTTTTTT.